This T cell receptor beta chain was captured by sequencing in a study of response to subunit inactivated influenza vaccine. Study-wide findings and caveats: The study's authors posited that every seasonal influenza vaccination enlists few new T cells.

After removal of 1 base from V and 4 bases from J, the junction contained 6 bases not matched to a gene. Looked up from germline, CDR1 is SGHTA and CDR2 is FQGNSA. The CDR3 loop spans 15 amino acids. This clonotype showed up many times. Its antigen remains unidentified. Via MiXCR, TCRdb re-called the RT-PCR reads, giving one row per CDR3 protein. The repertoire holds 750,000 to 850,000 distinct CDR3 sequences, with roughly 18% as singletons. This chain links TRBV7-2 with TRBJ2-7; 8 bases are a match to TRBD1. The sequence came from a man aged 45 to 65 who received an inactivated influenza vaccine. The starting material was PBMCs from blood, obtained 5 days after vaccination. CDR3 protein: CASSLVPGGRYEQYF. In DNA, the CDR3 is TGTGCCAGCAGCTTAGTACCAGGGGGCAGATACGAGCAGTACTTC.